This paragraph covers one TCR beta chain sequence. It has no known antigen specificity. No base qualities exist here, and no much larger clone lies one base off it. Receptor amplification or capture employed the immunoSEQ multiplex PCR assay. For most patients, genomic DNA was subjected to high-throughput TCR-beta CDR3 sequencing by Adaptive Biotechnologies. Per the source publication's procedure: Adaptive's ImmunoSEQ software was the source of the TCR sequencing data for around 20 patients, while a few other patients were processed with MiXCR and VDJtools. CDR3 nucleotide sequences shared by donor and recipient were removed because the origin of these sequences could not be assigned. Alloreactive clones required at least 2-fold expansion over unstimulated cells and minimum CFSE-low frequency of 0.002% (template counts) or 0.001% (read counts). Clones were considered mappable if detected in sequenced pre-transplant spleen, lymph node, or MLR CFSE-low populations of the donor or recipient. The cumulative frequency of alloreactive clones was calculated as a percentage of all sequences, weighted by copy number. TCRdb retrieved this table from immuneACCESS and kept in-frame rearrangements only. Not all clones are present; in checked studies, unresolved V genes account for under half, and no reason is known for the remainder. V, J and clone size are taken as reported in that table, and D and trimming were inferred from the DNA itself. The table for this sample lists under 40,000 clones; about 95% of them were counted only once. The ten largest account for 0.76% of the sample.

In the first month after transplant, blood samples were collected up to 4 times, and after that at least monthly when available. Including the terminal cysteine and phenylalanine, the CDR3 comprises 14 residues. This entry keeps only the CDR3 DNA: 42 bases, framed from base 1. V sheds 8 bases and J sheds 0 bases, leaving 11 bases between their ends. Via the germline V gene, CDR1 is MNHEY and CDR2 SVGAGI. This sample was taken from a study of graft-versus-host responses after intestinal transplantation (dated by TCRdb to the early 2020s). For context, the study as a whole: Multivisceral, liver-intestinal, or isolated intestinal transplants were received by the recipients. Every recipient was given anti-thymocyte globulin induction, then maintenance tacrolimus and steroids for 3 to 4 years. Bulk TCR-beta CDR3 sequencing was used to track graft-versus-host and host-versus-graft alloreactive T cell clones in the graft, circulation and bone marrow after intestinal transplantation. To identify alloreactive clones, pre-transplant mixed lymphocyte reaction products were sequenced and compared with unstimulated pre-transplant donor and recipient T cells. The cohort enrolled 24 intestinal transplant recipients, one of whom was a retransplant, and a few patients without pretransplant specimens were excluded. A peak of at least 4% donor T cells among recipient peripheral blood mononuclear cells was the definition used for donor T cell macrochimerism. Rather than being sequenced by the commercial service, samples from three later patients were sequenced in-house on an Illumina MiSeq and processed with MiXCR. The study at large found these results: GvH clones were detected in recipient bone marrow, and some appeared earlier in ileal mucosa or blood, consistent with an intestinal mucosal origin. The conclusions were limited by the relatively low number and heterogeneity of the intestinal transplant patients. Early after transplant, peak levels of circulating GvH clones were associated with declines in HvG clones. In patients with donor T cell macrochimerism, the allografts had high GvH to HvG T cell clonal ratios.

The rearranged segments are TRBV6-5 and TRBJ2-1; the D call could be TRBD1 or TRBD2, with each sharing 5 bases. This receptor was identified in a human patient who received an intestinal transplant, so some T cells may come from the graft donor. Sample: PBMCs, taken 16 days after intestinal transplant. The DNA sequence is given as TGTGCCAGCGCTGGGGGAAGCTCCTACAATGAGCAGTTCTTC. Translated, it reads CASAGGSSYNEQFF.